The sequence of this TCR beta chain was determined in a study of CD8 T cells in Susac syndrome. As regards this clonotype: The target antigen is unknown.

Notes on the study in general: Susac CD8+ clonal expansion peaked in TEMRA cells and active patients.

High-throughput TCR beta sequencing covered peripheral CD8+ and CD4+ T cells. Germline V gene lookup returns CDR1 SQVTM and CDR2 ANQGSEA. This CDR3 contains 13 residues. The junction had 4 bases not matched to a gene; V was cut back by 2 bases and J by 6 bases. Random-hexamer reverse transcription was applied to roughly 0.5 to 1 ug RNA. The amplification used immunoSEQ multiplex PCR on TCR beta CDR3; it spanned 54 Vbeta and 13 Jbeta. TCRdb passed the immunoSEQ multiplex PCR reads through MiXCR, listing each CDR3 protein once. The sample records roughly 130,000 distinct CDR3 sequences, roughly 94% being singletons.

The sample was CD8+ T cells from PBMCs. The rearrangement joins TRBV29-1 to TRBJ1-2; 9 bases line up with TRBD1. The TCR comes from a human donor with Susac syndrome. CDR3 DNA: TGCAGCGTTGAACATCGGACAGGGGATGGCTACACCTTC. Protein sequence: CSVEHRTGDGYTF. The full variable domain, completed using reference TRBV29-1 and TRBJ1-2, is SAVISQKPSRDICQRGTSLTIQCQVDSQVTMMFWYRQQPGQSLTLIATANQGSEATYESGFVIDKFPISRPNLTFSTLTVSNMSPEDSSIYLCSVEHRTGDGYTFGSGTRLTVV.